This paragraph covers one T cell receptor beta chain sequence. The sample originates from a study of cytomegalovirus exposure and HLA in healthy donors. This CDR3 has 15 residues. Per germline, CDR1 SGHDN and CDR2 FVKESK. Trimming took off 3 bases at V and 6 bases at J, with 14 bases between the two ends. The primer mix had 60 Vbeta and 13 Jbeta primers. Assay used: immunoSEQ multiplex PCR; TCRdb lists only in-frame clones, some missing. The sample comprises some 130,000 clones, approximately 80% of which are singletons, and more than 4% rests with the top ten. V is TRBV14 and J is TRBJ2-2; TRBD1 might be the D (6 bases). Source material: PBMCs. This clonotype was obtained from a male donor in good health and CMV-seropositive. CDR3 in amino acids: CASSQTGRGAGELFF. The CDR3 coding sequence is TGTGCCAGCAGCCAGACGGGCAGGGGCGCCGGGGAGCTGTTTTTT.